This TCR beta chain was sequenced for a study of T cell changes during pregnancy in multiple sclerosis. Method: immunoSEQ multiplex PCR; TCRdb's copy keeps in-frame clones and lacks some. The data contain tens of thousands of clones, roughly 92% of them singletons. The CDR3 has 14 amino acids. The V gene's germline CDR1 is GTSNPN and CDR2 SVGIG (reference sequence). V lost 6 bases and J 8 bases, leaving 19 bases between the germline ends. The sample was peripheral blood, taken after pregnancy. The V call is TRBV30, the J call TRBJ1-4, with D possibly being TRBD1 (5 bases). The receptor comes from a female donor in good health, enrolled as a control in a pregnancy study. The CDR3 nucleotides are TGTGCCTGTGGTCCGGGACCGGGGAGGGAAAAACTGTTTTTT. Its protein product is CACGPGPGREKLFF. Looking up the rest from reference TRBV30 and TRBJ1-4 gives the full variable domain: SQTIHQWPATLVQPVGSPLSLECTVEGTSNPNLYWYRQAAGRGLQLLFYSVGIGQISSEVPQNLSASRPQDRQFILSSKKLLLSDSGFYLCACGPGPGREKLFFGSGTQLSVL.